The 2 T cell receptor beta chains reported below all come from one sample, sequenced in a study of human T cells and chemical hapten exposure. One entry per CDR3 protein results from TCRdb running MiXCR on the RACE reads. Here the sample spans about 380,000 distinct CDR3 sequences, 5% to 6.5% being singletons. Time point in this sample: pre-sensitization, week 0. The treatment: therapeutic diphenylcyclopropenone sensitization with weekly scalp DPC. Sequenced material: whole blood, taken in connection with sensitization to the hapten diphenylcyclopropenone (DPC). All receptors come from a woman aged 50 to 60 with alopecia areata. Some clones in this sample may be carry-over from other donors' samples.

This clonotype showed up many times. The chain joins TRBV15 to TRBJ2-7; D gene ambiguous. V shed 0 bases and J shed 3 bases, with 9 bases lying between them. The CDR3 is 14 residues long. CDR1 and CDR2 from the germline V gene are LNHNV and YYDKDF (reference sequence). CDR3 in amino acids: CATSRDFGRYEQYF. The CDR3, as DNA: TGTGCCACCAGCAGAGATTTTGGGCGCTACGAGCAGTACTTC. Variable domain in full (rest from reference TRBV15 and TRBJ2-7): DAMVIQNPRYQVTQFGKPVTLSCSQTLNHNVMYWYQQKSSQAPKLLFHYYDKDFNNEADTPDNFQSRRPNTSFCFLDIRSPGLGDTAMYLCATSRDFGRYEQYFGPGTRLTVT.

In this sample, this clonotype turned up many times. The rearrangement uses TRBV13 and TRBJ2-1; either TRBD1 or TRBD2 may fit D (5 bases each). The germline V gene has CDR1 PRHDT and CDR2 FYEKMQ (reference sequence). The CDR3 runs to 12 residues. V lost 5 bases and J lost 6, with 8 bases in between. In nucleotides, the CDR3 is TGTGCCAGCAGCCGGGGACGCAATGAGCAGTTCTTC. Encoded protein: CASSRGRNEQFF.